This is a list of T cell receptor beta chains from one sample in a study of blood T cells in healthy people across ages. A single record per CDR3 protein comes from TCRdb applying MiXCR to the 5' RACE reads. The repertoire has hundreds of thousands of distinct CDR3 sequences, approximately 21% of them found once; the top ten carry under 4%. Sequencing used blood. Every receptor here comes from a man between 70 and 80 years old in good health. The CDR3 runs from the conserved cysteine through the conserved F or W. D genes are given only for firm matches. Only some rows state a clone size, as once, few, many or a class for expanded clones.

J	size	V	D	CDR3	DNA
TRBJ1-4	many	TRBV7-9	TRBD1	CASSLTGGSTNEKLFF	TGTGCCAGCAGCCTAACAGGGGGTTCAACTAATGAAAAACTGTTTTTT
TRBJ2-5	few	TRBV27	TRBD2	CAYSGGPETQYF	TGTGCCTATTCGGGGGGACCAGAGACCCAGTACTTC
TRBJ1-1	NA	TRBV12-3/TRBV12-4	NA	CASTEQMNTEAFF	TGTGCCAGCACGGAACAGATGAACACTGAAGCTTTCTTT
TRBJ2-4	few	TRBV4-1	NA	CASGLRLVDIQYF	TGCGCCAGCGGCTTGCGACTAGTGGACATTCAGTACTTC
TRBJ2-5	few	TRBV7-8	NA	CASSLAFGGRETQYF	TGTGCCAGCAGCTTAGCGTTTGGGGGCAGGGAGACCCAGTACTTC
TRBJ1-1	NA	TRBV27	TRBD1	CASSSGQAMNTEAFF	TGTGCCAGCAGTTCGGGACAGGCCATGAACACTGAAGCTTTCTTT
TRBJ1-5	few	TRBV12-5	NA	CASGLNYNQPQHF	TGTGCTAGTGGTTTGAATTACAATCAGCCCCAGCATTTT
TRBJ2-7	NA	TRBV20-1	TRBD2	CSATLPGGGVREQYF	TGCAGTGCAACCCTTCCGGGAGGAGGGGTTCGCGAGCAGTACTTC
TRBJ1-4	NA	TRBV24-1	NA	CATFGGATNEKLFF	TGTGCCACCTTTGGGGGTGCAACTAATGAAAAACTGTTTTTT
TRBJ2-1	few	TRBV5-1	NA	CASSLISSYNEQFF	TGCGCCAGCAGCTTGATTAGCTCCTACAATGAGCAGTTCTTC
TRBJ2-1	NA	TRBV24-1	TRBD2	CATSKAGVNEQFF	TGTGCCACCAGTAAGGCGGGAGTGAATGAGCAGTTCTTC
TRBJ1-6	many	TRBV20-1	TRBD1	CSALGQGSNSPLHF	TGCAGTGCCCTAGGACAGGGGAGCAATTCACCCCTCCACTTT
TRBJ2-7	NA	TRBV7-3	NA	CASSLIGVNSYEQYF	TGTGCCAGCAGCTTAATCGGAGTAAATTCCTACGAGCAGTACTTC
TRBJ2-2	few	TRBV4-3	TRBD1	CASSQVLQGPGELFF	TGCGCCAGCAGCCAAGTATTACAGGGGCCCGGGGAGCTGTTTTTT
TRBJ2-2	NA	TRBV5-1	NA	CASSLRDKNTGELFF	TGCGCCAGCAGCTTGCGGGACAAGAACACCGGGGAGCTGTTTTTT
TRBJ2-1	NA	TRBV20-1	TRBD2	CSAPGTSGRSYNEQFF	TGCAGTGCCCCAGGGACTAGCGGGAGATCCTACAATGAGCAGTTCTTC
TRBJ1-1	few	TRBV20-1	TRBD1	CSARVDRDAFF	TGCAGTGCTAGAGTTGACAGGGACGCTTTCTTT
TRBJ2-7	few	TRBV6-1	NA	CASRSLYEQYF	TGTGCCAGCAGGAGCCTCTACGAGCAGTACTTC
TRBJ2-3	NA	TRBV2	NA	CASILVEDTHYF	TGTGCCAGCATCTTAGTCGAAGATACGCACTATTTT
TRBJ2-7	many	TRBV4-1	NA	CASSPRDLMGQYF	TGCGCCAGCAGCCCGAGGGACTTAATGGGGCAGTACTTC
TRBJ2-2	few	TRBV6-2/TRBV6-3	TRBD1	CASSPTGTGVFGELFF	TGTGCCAGCAGTCCGACCGGGACAGGGGTCTTCGGGGAGCTGTTTTTT
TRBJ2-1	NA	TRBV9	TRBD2	CASSVEAGTYNEQFF	TGTGCCAGCAGCGTAGAAGCGGGGACTTACAATGAGCAGTTCTTC
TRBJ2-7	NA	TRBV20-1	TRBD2	CSARASGSSYEQYF	TGCAGTGCTAGGGCTAGCGGGAGCTCCTACGAGCAGTACTTC
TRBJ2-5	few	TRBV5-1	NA	CASSSSRFRETQYF	TGCGCCAGCAGCTCCTCCAGGTTCCGGGAGACCCAGTACTTC
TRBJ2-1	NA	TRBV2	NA	CASSVLRVINEQFF	TGTGCCAGCAGTGTTCTGCGGGTCATAAATGAGCAGTTCTTC
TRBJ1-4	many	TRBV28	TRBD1	CASRPTGGGEKLFF	TGTGCCAGCAGGCCGACAGGGGGAGGGGAAAAACTGTTTTTT
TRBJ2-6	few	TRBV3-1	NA	CASSQEGAGANVLTF	TGTGCCAGCAGCCAAGAAGGAGCCGGGGCCAACGTCCTGACTTTC
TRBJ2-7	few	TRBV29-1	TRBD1	CSVDQGDEQYF	TGCAGCGTTGATCAGGGGGACGAGCAGTACTTC
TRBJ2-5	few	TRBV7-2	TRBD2	CASSLGLAGGFQETQYF	TGTGCCAGCAGCTTAGGACTAGCGGGGGGTTTTCAAGAGACCCAGTACTTC
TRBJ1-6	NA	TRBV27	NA	CASSLRWGPPPLHF	TGTGCCAGCAGTTTACGGTGGGGTCCTCCACCCCTCCACTTT
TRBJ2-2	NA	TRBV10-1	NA	CASSRTGGDTGELFF	TGCGCCAGCAGTCGTACAGGGGGGGACACCGGGGAGCTGTTTTTT
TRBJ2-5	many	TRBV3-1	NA	CASSQDGTSETQYF	TGTGCCAGCAGCCAAGATGGAACTTCAGAGACCCAGTACTTC
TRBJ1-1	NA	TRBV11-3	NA	CASSLVDGGAFF	TGTGCCAGCAGCTTAGTTGATGGAGGGGCTTTCTTT
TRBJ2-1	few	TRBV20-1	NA	CSASEGGQFF	TGCAGTGCTAGTGAGGGGGGGCAGTTCTTC
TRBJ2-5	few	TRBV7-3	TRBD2	CASSRTSKETQYF	TGTGCCAGCAGCCGGACTAGCAAGGAGACCCAGTACTTC
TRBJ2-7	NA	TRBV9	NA	CASSVGMFPYEQYF	TGTGCCAGCAGCGTAGGTATGTTCCCCTACGAGCAGTACTTC
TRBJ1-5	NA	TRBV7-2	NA	CASSRGQRNQPQHF	TGTGCCAGCAGCCGAGGACAGCGCAATCAGCCCCAGCATTTT
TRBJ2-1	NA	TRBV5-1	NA	CASSATWSSYNEQFF	TGCGCCAGCAGCGCGACGTGGAGCTCCTACAATGAGCAGTTCTTC
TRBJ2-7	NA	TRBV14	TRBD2	CASSQDLAGGPRDF	TGTGCCAGCAGCCAAGATCTAGCGGGGGGTCCCCGGGACTTC
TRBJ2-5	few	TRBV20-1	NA	CSARDSRKEYQTQYF	TGCAGTGCTAGAGACTCCAGGAAGGAGTATCAGACCCAGTACTTC
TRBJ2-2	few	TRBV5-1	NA	CASSVNRVDTGELFF	TGCGCCAGCAGCGTAAACAGGGTTGACACCGGGGAGCTGTTTTTT
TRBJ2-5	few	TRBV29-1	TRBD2	CSVEDFTSGQETQYF	TGCAGCGTTGAAGACTTTACTAGCGGCCAAGAGACCCAGTACTTC